The entry that follows covers one T cell receptor (beta chain) sequence. The data stem from a study of blood T cell repertoires in COVID-19. About the study: The study drew acute and convalescent COVID-19 samples from the United States, Italy and Spain.

Methods used by the authors: Quantification of nucleated cells was approximated via reference gene primer amplification. The assay was immunoSEQ multiplex PCR, and TCRdb's table has in-frame clones only and misses some. The V and J calls and clone size come from that table; D and trimming were worked out from the DNA. The repertoire holds over 40,000 clones, 83% seen once, with about 7.7% in the top ten. The sample comprised peripheral blood. The receptor comes from a man aged 55-75 years with active COVID-19.

CDR3 coding DNA: TGTGCCAGCAGTTTATGGGCCGAAGAGACCCAGTACTTC. It yields the protein CASSLWAEETQYF. The chain employs TRBV28 and TRBJ2-5; D call uncertain. V shed 0 bases and J shed 3 bases, with 5 bases lying between them. The germline V gene has CDR1 MDHEN and CDR2 SYDVKM. The CDR3 extends over 13 amino acids.